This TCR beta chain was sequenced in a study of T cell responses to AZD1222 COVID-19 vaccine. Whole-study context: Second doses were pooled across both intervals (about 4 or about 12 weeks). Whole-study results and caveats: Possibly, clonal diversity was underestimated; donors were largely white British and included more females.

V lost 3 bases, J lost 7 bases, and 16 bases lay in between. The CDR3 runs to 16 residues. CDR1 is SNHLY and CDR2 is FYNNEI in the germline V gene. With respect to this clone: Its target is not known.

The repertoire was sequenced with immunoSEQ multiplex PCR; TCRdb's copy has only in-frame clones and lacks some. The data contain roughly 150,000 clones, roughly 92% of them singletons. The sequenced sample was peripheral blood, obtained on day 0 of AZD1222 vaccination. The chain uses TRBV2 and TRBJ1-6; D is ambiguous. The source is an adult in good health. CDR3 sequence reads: CASSDLSPQENSPLHF. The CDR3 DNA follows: TGTGCCAGCAGTGATTTATCGCCACAAGAAAATTCACCCCTCCACTTT.